This is a list of T cell receptor beta chains from one sample in a study of T-cell reconstitution after alpha-beta-depleted transplantation in children. TCRdb ran MiXCR on the PCR reads and lists one entry per CDR3 protein. The repertoire includes about 610,000 distinct CDR3 sequences, 10% to 13% of them detected once, and about 4% sits in the top ten. The sequencing used PBMCs from the stem cell graft donor, collected from the stem cell graft. These receptors originate from a human donor who donated a stem cell graft to a child with acute myeloid leukemia. Each CDR3 is given with its conserved first and last residue. D genes are given only for firm matches. Rows give clone size only sometimes, using once, few, many, or a class for an expanded clone.

J | V | D | size | CDR3 | DNA
TRBJ1-2 | TRBV20-1 | - | few | CSARTSGENYGYTF | TGCAGTGCTAGAACATCAGGGGAGAACTATGGCTACACCTTC
TRBJ2-7 | TRBV6-1 | - | - | CASSPDRFGEQYF | TGTGCCAGCAGTCCCGACAGGTTTGGCGAGCAGTACTTC
TRBJ2-1 | TRBV6-5 | - | many | CATISGSSYNEQFF | TGTGCCACCATTAGCGGTAGCTCCTACAATGAGCAGTTCTTC
TRBJ2-5 | TRBV20-1 | - | - | CSARWGTETQYF | TGCAGTGCCCGGTGGGGGACAGAGACCCAGTACTTC
TRBJ2-1 | TRBV7-8 | - | - | CASSLGPENEQFF | TGTGCCAGCAGCTTAGGGCCGGAGAATGAGCAGTTCTTC
TRBJ1-1 | TRBV3-1 | - | few | CASSQETGLSEAFF | TGTGCCAGCAGCCAAGAAACAGGGTTATCTGAAGCTTTCTTT
TRBJ1-3 | TRBV29-1 | - | many | CSARDNFGNTIYF | TGCAGCGCCAGGGACAATTTTGGAAACACCATATATTTT
TRBJ2-1 | TRBV11-2 | TRBD2 | few | CASSLGTSGLRSPYNEQFF | TGTGCCAGCAGCTTAGGGACTAGCGGGCTCCGGTCCCCCTACAATGAGCAGTTCTTC
TRBJ1-5 | TRBV12-3/TRBV12-4 | TRBD1 | few | CASRSYRGTGADQPQHF | TGTGCCAGCAGGTCCTACCGAGGGACAGGGGCGGATCAGCCCCAGCATTTT
TRBJ2-2 | TRBV5-6 | - | - | CASSFPWGGELFF | TGTGCCAGCAGCTTCCCGTGGGGCGGGGAGCTGTTTTTT
TRBJ1-1 | TRBV29-1 | TRBD1 | many | CSVQWGTGGSRNTEAFF | TGCAGCGTTCAATGGGGGACAGGGGGGTCCAGGAACACTGAAGCTTTCTTT
TRBJ1-3 | TRBV20-1 | - | few | CSALTQGVNTIYF | TGCAGTGCACTGACACAGGGAGTCAACACCATATATTTT
TRBJ2-1 | TRBV12-3/TRBV12-4 | - | many | CASRDPGTPGEQFF | TGTGCCAGCAGAGATCCCGGGACCCCCGGTGAGCAGTTCTTC
TRBJ2-1 | TRBV2 | TRBD2 | many | CASTLAGSSYNEQFF | TGTGCCAGCACTCTAGCGGGCAGCTCCTACAATGAGCAGTTCTTC
TRBJ2-7 | TRBV6-5 | - | many | CASSYSDRYEQYF | TGTGCCAGCAGTTACTCGGACAGATACGAGCAGTACTTC
TRBJ2-3 | TRBV29-1 | TRBD2 | few | CSVDSGRAEDTQYF | TGCAGCGTTGATAGCGGGAGGGCCGAAGATACGCAGTATTTT
TRBJ2-5 | TRBV12-3/TRBV12-4 | - | many | CASRADRNGFMETQYF | TGTGCCAGCAGAGCCGACAGAAACGGGTTCATGGAGACCCAGTACTTC
TRBJ2-3 | TRBV15 | TRBD2 | few | CATSREAGGKGLDTQYF | TGTGCCACCAGCAGAGAAGCGGGAGGGAAGGGCCTAGATACGCAGTATTTT
TRBJ2-7 | TRBV7-9 | TRBD2 | few | CASSLAIQAGAGEQYF | TGTGCCAGCAGCTTAGCGATCCAAGCGGGAGCGGGGGAGCAGTACTTC
TRBJ2-7 | TRBV5-1 | - | many | CASSLAVSSIYEQYF | TGCGCCAGCAGCTTGGCCGTATCGAGCATCTACGAGCAGTACTTC
TRBJ1-1 | TRBV11-3 | TRBD1 | - | CAISGDRLNTEAFF | TGTGCCATTTCAGGGGACAGGTTGAACACTGAAGCTTTCTTT
TRBJ2-7 | TRBV6-5 | TRBD1 | many | CASSYSPSGTVSYEQYF | TGTGCCAGCAGTTACTCGCCTTCTGGGACAGTCTCCTACGAGCAGTACTTC
TRBJ2-3 | TRBV11-2 | - | - | CASSLELRDTQYF | TGTGCCAGCAGCTTAGAATTACGAGATACGCAGTATTTT
TRBJ2-5 | TRBV12-3/TRBV12-4 | TRBD1 | - | CASSPHQGAQETQYF | TGTGCCAGCAGTCCCCATCAGGGGGCGCAAGAGACCCAGTACTTC
TRBJ2-2 | TRBV12-3/TRBV12-4 | - | - | CASRPLAGELFF | TGTGCCAGCAGACCCTTAGCCGGGGAGCTGTTTTTT